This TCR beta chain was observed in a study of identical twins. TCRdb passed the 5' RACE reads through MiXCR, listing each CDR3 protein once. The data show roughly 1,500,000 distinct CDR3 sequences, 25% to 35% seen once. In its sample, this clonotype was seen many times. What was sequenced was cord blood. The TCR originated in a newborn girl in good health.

The CDR3 nucleotides are TGCAGTGCTAGGGACAGGGGTGGCTATGGCTACACCTTC. This gives the protein CSARDRGGYGYTF. V is TRBV20-1 and J is TRBJ1-2, with 9 nucleotides matching TRBD1. V was pared by 3 bases and J by 4 bases, with 3 bases of the junction left unmatched. The V gene's germline CDR1 is DFQATT and CDR2 SNEGSKA (reference sequence). The CDR3 totals 13 residues.